These 26 T cell receptor beta chains were sequenced from one sample in a study of T cells in localized non-small cell lung cancer. Measured with immunoSEQ multiplex PCR; TCRdb has only the in-frame clones, and not every one. Among 19,000 or so clones, nearly 90% were seen once, and the ten largest hold 25% to 30%. The source was peripheral blood mononuclear cells, collected before any cancer treatment. The receptors shown here come from a male donor older than 55 with stage II lung adenocarcinoma.

This chain connects TRBV6-1 to TRBJ2-7; the D is unclear. V shed 8 bases and J shed 0 bases, with 5 bases lying between them. CDR3 size: 11 residues. Germline CDR1 is MNHNS and CDR2 is SASEGT. The CDR3 is CASATSYEQYF. The DNA of the CDR3 is TGTGCCAGCGCGACCTCCTACGAGCAGTACTTC.

The J gene is TRBJ2-7, the V gene TRBV2; no reliable D call. Germline V lookup: CDR1 SNHLY, CDR2 FYNNEI. The CDR3 is 13 amino acids. Trimming took off 6 bases at V and 3 bases at J, with 12 bases between the two ends. In DNA, the CDR3 is TGTGCCAGCAGAATAAATCACGGCTACGAGCAGTACTTC. Its protein is CASRINHGYEQYF.

CDR3 nucleotides: TGTGCCAGCAGTCCCAAGGGACTAGGGACCTACGAGCAGTACTTC. Amino acids: CASSPKGLGTYEQYF. The J gene is TRBJ2-7, the V gene TRBV27, with 8 bases lining up with TRBD2. The J segment lost 2 bases and the V segment lost 5 bases, leaving 8 bases of the junction unmatched. The CDR3 spans 15 residues. Germline CDR1 and CDR2: MNHEY and SMNVEV (reference sequence).

The chain links TRBV2 to TRBJ2-7; TRBD1 or TRBD2 may be the D gene (5 bases each). Per germline, CDR1 SNHLY and CDR2 FYNNEI. V was trimmed by 6 bases and J by 0 bases, leaving 15 bases between them. This CDR3 contains 15 residues. CDR3 DNA: TGTGCCAGCAGCTTGACCGGGACCGTCTCCTACGAGCAGTACTTC. Encoded protein: CASSLTGTVSYEQYF. The variable domain in full, with the rest retrieved from reference TRBV2 and TRBJ2-7, is EPEVTQTPSHQVTQMGQEVILRCVPISNHLYFYWYRQILGQKVEFLVSFYNNEISEKSEIFDDQFSVERPDGSNFTLKIRSTKLEDSAMYFCASSLTGTVSYEQYFGPGTRLTVT.

This clone has only a few counts. Within the sample, other DNA sequences also encode this same CDR3. The chain uses TRBV18 and TRBJ2-5; D not certain. The CDR3 is 12 amino acids. Germline-derived CDR1 and CDR2 are KGHSH and LQKENI. Trimming pared 1 base from V and 4 bases from J, leaving 4 bases between. The chain's CDR3 is CASSPRGETQYF. Here the CDR3 DNA reads TGTGCCAGCTCACCACGAGGAGAGACCCAGTACTTC.

V usage is TRBV7-9 and J usage is TRBJ2-7, with D tentatively TRBD1 (5 bases). The CDR3 runs 13 residues. Per germline, CDR1 SEHNR and CDR2 FQNEAQ (reference sequence). The germline V and J ends were trimmed by 9 bases and 0 bases, with 12 bases remaining between them. CDR3: CASGRGSSYEQYF. The CDR3 nucleotides are TGTGCCAGTGGTAGGGGCAGCTCCTACGAGCAGTACTTC.

Remarks on this clone: The sample holds other DNA sequences that translate to the same CDR3. V and J are TRBV18 and TRBJ2-5, with 8 bases aligning to TRBD1. Germline loops: CDR1 KGHSH, CDR2 LQKENI. The CDR3 has 13 amino acids. Trimming at V came to 2 bases and at J to 5 bases, leaving 1 base not matched to a gene. The CDR3 loop is CASSPRTGETQYF. The CDR3 DNA reads TGTGCCAGCTCACCAAGGACAGGGGAGACCCAGTACTTC.

This chain connects TRBV5-1 to TRBJ2-7, with 7 bases that match TRBD2. The length of the CDR3 is 18 residues. Germline CDR1 and CDR2: SGHRS and YFSETQ. V dropped 0 bases and J dropped 3; count of bases not matched to a gene: 15. The CDR3 nucleotides read TGCGCCAGCAGCTTGGGCAGGACTAGAAAGGAGTCTATCTACGAGCAGTACTTC. It is translated as CASSLGRTRKESIYEQYF. Drawing the rest from reference TRBV5-1 and TRBJ2-7, the complete variable domain is KAGVTQTPRYLIKTRGQQVTLSCSPISGHRSVSWYQQTPGQGLQFLFEYFSETQRNKGNFPGRFSGRQFSNSRSEMNVSTLELGDSALYLCASSLGRTRKESIYEQYFGPGTRLTVT.

The rearrangement links TRBV27 to TRBJ2-7; 14 nucleotides align to TRBD2. V dropped 2 bases and J dropped 0; count of bases not matched to a gene: 9. The CDR3 sequence is 19 residues long. The germline gives CDR1 MNHEY, CDR2 SMNVEV (reference sequence). CDR3: CASSLDLRTSGRNSYEQYF. The DNA for the CDR3 is TGTGCCAGCAGTTTAGATCTTAGGACTAGCGGGAGGAACTCCTACGAGCAGTACTTC.

This chain connects TRBV28 to TRBJ2-3; D possibly corresponds to TRBD2 (6 bases). The CDR3 totals 17 residues. The V gene's germline CDR1 is MDHEN and CDR2 SYDVKM. V lost 5 bases and J lost 2, with 20 bases in between. CDR3 in amino acids: CASSPRVRTGATDTQYF. CDR3 nucleotide sequence: TGTGCCAGCAGTCCACGAGTGAGAACGGGAGCCACAGATACGCAGTATTTT.

The CDR3 loop reads CASTARRTTNTGELFF. Here the CDR3 DNA reads TGTGCCAGTACCGCAAGGCGGACGACAAACACCGGGGAGCTGTTTTTT. This chain joins TRBV19 and TRBJ2-2; D is unclear. The V gene's germline CDR1 is LNHDA and CDR2 SQIVND (reference sequence). V dropped 7 bases and J dropped 2 bases, with 17 bases sitting between them. There are 16 residues in the CDR3.

The chain couples TRBV23-1 to TRBJ2-7; D is uncertain. TRBV23-1 falls under the ORF class, with uncertain function. Trimming left V 3 bases short and J 5 bases short, with 20 bases between. This CDR3 comprises 16 residues. Here the CDR3 DNA reads TGCGCCAGCAGTCAGCCTGGACCGAAAGGCGACCACGAGCAGTACTTC. Translating it yields CASSQPGPKGDHEQYF.

This chain connects TRBV19 to TRBJ2-7; D is possibly TRBD1 (6 bases). V was trimmed by 5 bases and J by 2 bases, leaving 13 bases between them. The CDR3 totals 14 residues. Per germline, CDR1 LNHDA and CDR2 SQIVND (reference sequence). CDR3 sequence (DNA): TGTGCCAGTAGTTTCCAAGGGGGTACCTACGAGCAGTACTTC. This sequence encodes CASSFQGGTYEQYF.

The chain employs TRBV28 and TRBJ2-7; 9 nucleotides line up with TRBD1. Germline V gene data show CDR1 as MDHEN and CDR2 as SYDVKM. Unmatched junction bases numbered 8, after V lost 6 bases and J lost 5 bases. The CDR3 loop spans 14 amino acids. The CDR3 loop reads CASRQQGAYHEQYF. The CDR3 DNA is TGTGCCAGCAGGCAACAGGGGGCGTACCACGAGCAGTACTTC.

The rearrangement links TRBV29-1 to TRBJ1-5; no reliable D call. The CDR3 contains 12 residues. Looked up from germline, CDR1 is SQVTM and CDR2 is ANQGSEA. Trimming left V 4 bases short and J 4 bases short, with 8 bases between. The CDR3 loop reads CSVGASNQPQHF. The CDR3 DNA reads TGCAGCGTTGGGGCAAGTAATCAGCCCCAGCATTTT.

V is TRBV28 and J is TRBJ2-7; either TRBD1 or TRBD2 may supply D (6 bases each). V lost 10 bases, J lost 2 bases, and 15 bases lay in between. CDR3 size: 13 residues. From germline, CDR1 is MDHEN and CDR2 SYDVKM. This chain's CDR3 is CAIRSGAPYEQYF. In nucleotides, the CDR3 is TGTGCCATTAGGTCGGGGGCCCCCTACGAGCAGTACTTC.

The chain links TRBV9 to TRBJ1-3, with TRBD1 matching over 7 bases. Germline CDR1 and CDR2: SGDLS and YYNGEE. V trimming: 4 bases; J trimming: 0 bases; junction bases outside the gene matches: 10. The CDR3 covers 17 residues. CDR3 sequence reads: CASSPGGTAISGNTIYF. In DNA form, the CDR3 reads TGTGCCAGCAGCCCCGGGGGGACAGCGATCTCTGGAAACACCATATATTTT. Filled out from reference TRBV9 and TRBJ1-3, the complete variable domain reads DSGVTQTPKHLITATGQRVTLRCSPRSGDLSVYWYQQSLDQGLQFLIQYYNGEERAKGNILERFSAQQFPDLHSELNLSSLELGDSALYFCASSPGGTAISGNTIYFGEGSWLTVV.

The chain couples TRBV14 to TRBJ2-4; no clear D. In germline, CDR1 is SGHDN, CDR2 FVKESK. The CDR3 length is 16 residues. The V gene lost 1 base and the J gene lost 0 bases, with 10 bases spanning the gap. In DNA, the CDR3 is TGTGCCAGCAGCCAAGGACTGTTACTAGCCAAAAACATTCAGTACTTC. It specifies CASSQGLLLAKNIQYF.

CDR3 coding DNA: TGTGCCAGCAGCTTGGGACTAGCGGGAGCGGTTGAGCAGTTCTTC. This sequence encodes CASSLGLAGAVEQFF. V and J are TRBV5-8 and TRBJ2-1; 12 positions agree with TRBD2. Germline V gene sequence: CDR1 SGHTS, CDR2 YDEGEE. J gave up 9 bases and V 0 bases, and 4 bases lay outside the gene matches. The CDR3 totals 15 residues. The variable domain in full, with the rest retrieved from reference TRBV5-8 and TRBJ2-1, is EAGVTQSPTHLIKTRGQQATLRCSPISGHTSVYWYQQALGLGLQFLLWYDEGEERNRGNFPPRFSGRQFPNYSSELNVNALELEDSALYLCASSLGLAGAVEQFFGPGTRLTVL.

The DNA of the CDR3 is TGCGCCAGCAGCTTCGGGGTAGAAGAGACCCAGTACTTC. This encodes CASSFGVEETQYF. The chain is built from TRBV5-1 and TRBJ2-5, with a possible D match to TRBD2 (5 bases). This CDR3 has 13 amino acids. Germline V gives CDR1 SGHRS, CDR2 YFSETQ. Trimming removed 2 bases at V and 3 bases at J, with 8 bases between.

The J gene is TRBJ2-5, the V gene TRBV11-2; TRBD1 matches 7 bases. CDR1 is SGHAT, CDR2 FQNNGV, per germline. V lost 0 bases to trimming and J lost 2 bases; unmatched junction nucleotides: 12. The CDR3 consists of 18 residues. The CDR3 DNA sequence: TGTGCCAGCAGCTTAGACCAAACCGGACAGGTCCCTCAAGAGACCCAGTACTTC. It translates to CASSLDQTGQVPQETQYF.

This clone was found once. The rearrangement joins TRBV7-2 to TRBJ1-1, with D hard to call. Germline loops: CDR1 SGHTA, CDR2 FQGNSA. V lost 1 base, J lost 0 bases, and 9 bases lay in between. The CDR3 covers 15 residues. The CDR3 DNA follows: TGTGCCAGCAGCTTAGTTTGGGCGGTGAACACTGAAGCTTTCTTT. Encoded protein: CASSLVWAVNTEAFF.

The J gene is TRBJ2-7, the V gene TRBV7-8; no definite D call. The V end lost 5 bases, the J end lost 0 bases, and 11 bases lay between the germline ends. Germline CDR1 reads SGHVS; CDR2 reads FQNEAQ. This CDR3 has 14 amino acids. CDR3 residues: CASSTRPSSYEQYF. CDR3 nucleotide sequence: TGTGCCAGCAGCACACGCCCTAGCTCCTACGAGCAGTACTTC.

This chain connects TRBV18 to TRBJ1-5; tentative D call: TRBD1 (5 bases). The CDR3 has 15 amino acids. Deletions cut 5 bases from V and 0 bases from J, with 11 bases between. Per germline, CDR1 KGHSH and CDR2 LQKENI. CDR3 region: CASSWGSNSNQPQHF. DNA of the CDR3: TGTGCCAGCTCATGGGGGTCGAATAGCAATCAGCCCCAGCATTTT.

This clone was observed a few times. The J gene is TRBJ2-4, the V gene TRBV11-1; no definite D call. Germline CDR1 reads SGHAT; CDR2 reads FQDESV (reference sequence). V was trimmed by 5 bases and J by 5 bases, leaving 28 bases between them. The CDR3 is 19 amino acids. CDR3 amino acids: CASSAVRLSSDKSENIQYF. As DNA, the CDR3 is TGTGCCAGCAGCGCTGTTCGGTTAAGCAGTGACAAGTCAGAAAACATTCAGTACTTC.

This chain joins TRBV29-1 and TRBJ2-5; tentative D call: TRBD1 (5 bases). This CDR3 is built from 13 residues. Germline V gene sequence: CDR1 SQVTM, CDR2 ANQGSEA. The V gene lost 3 bases and the J gene lost 5 bases, with 13 bases spanning the gap. CDR3 region: CSVDRFKGETQYF. CDR3 coding DNA: TGCAGCGTTGACAGGTTTAAGGGGGAGACCCAGTACTTC.